This entry concerns a single TCR beta chain. The germline V gene encodes CDR1 SQVTM and CDR2 ANQGSEA. This CDR3 is built from 14 residues. The ends were cut back, 7 bases at V and 3 bases at J, with 18 bases in the middle. This record comes from a study of blood T cell repertoires in COVID-19. Here immunoSEQ multiplex PCR was the method, and the copy in TCRdb shows in-frame clones only, minus some. The table records some 320,000 clones, about 82% of them present only once. Sequenced: peripheral blood. This TCR was recovered from a human donor in a cohort sampled during active COVID-19. The J gene is TRBJ1-2, the V gene TRBV29-1, with D perhaps TRBD1 (5 bases). The CDR3 is CSAKTTRGDYGYTF. The CDR3 bases are TGCAGCGCAAAAACCACTCGGGGGGACTATGGCTACACCTTC.